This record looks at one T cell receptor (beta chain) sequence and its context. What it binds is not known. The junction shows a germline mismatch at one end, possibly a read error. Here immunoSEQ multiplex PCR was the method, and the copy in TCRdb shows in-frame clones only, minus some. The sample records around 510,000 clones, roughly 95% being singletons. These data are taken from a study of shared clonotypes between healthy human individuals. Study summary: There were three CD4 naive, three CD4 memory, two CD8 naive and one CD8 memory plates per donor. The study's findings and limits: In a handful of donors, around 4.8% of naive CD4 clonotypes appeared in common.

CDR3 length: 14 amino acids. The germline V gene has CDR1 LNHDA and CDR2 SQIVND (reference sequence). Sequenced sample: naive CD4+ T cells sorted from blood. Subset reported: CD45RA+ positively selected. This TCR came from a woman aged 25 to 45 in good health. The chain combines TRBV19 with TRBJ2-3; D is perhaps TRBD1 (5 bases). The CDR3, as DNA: TGTGCCAGTAGTGGCCAGGGTCGAACAGATGCGCAGTATTTT. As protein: CASSGQGRTDAQYF.